The 20 T cell receptor beta chains below come from one sample, sequenced in a study of T-cell reconstitution after alpha-beta-depleted transplantation in children. Library preparation (for TCRbeta) was performed with unique molecular identifiers. TCRdb re-called the PCR reads through MiXCR, storing one row per CDR3 protein. The table lists 610,000 or so distinct CDR3 sequences, approximately 30% of them singletons. Sequenced here: PBMCs, sampled before TCRalphabeta/CD19-depleted stem cell transplant. These receptor sequences come from a boy under three years old with Wiskott-Aldrich syndrome, due to receive a stem cell transplant.

The V gene is TRBV11-2, the J gene TRBJ2-7; D is uncertain. Trimming stripped 1 base from V and 3 bases from J, with 7 bases between. Germline loops: CDR1 SGHAT, CDR2 FQNNGV. The CDR3 totals 13 residues. The CDR3 sequence is CASSLVYGYEQYF. The CDR3 coding sequence is TGTGCCAGCAGCTTAGTTTATGGCTACGAGCAGTACTTC.

This clonotype was recorded a few times. The chain combines TRBV2 with TRBJ2-3; tentatively, D is TRBD1 (6 bases). The CDR3 totals 14 residues. CDR1 is SNHLY, CDR2 FYNNEI, per germline. V lost 7 bases to trimming and J lost 2 bases, with 13 bases between them. For the CDR3, the DNA is TGTGCCAGCACGCGGACAGCCACCACAGATACGCAGTATTTT. Residues: CASTRTATTDTQYF.

The chain's CDR3 is CSAQRAGITDTQYF. The CDR3 bases are TGCAGTGCCCAACGGGCGGGAATTACAGATACGCAGTATTTT. This chain connects TRBV20-1 to TRBJ2-3; D is possibly TRBD2 (6 bases). The CDR3 contains 14 residues. Trimming pared 6 bases from V and 3 bases from J, leaving 16 bases between. Germline CDR1 reads DFQATT; CDR2 reads SNEGSKA (reference sequence).

This sequence joins TRBV5-1 and TRBJ2-7; no firm D call. This CDR3 region has 13 residues. V gave up 4 bases and J gave up 3 bases, with 11 bases separating them. CDR1 SGHRS and CDR2 YFSETQ come from the germline V gene. The CDR3 reads CASSLNVRYEQYF. DNA for the CDR3: TGCGCCAGCAGCCTAAATGTCCGCTACGAGCAGTACTTC.

The rearrangement uses TRBV15 and TRBJ2-5; D is possibly TRBD1 or TRBD2 (5 bases each). The ends were cut back, 0 bases at V and 5 bases at J, with 16 bases in the middle. CDR1 and CDR2 (germline): LNHNV, YYDKDF (reference sequence). The CDR3 has 16 amino acids. In DNA, the CDR3 is TGTGCCACCAGCAGAGATCTGGGGGTGGGTTGGGAGACCCAGTACTTC. It is translated as CATSRDLGVGWETQYF.

The chain employs TRBV5-1 and TRBJ1-1, with D possibly TRBD1 on 5 matching bases. CDR1 SGHRS and CDR2 YFSETQ come from the germline V gene. V lost 4 bases and J lost 2, with 12 bases in between. CDR3 size: 14 residues. As DNA, the CDR3 is TGCGCCAGCAGCGGGGGAGGAATTAACACTGAAGCTTTCTTT. Protein sequence: CASSGGGINTEAFF.

The table lists this clonotype with a count of one. The chain uses TRBV30 and TRBJ1-1; no definite D call. Germline assignment: CDR1 GTSNPN and CDR2 SVGIG (reference sequence). V lost 3 bases to trimming and J lost 5 bases, with 16 bases between them. The CDR3 has 14 amino acids. The CDR3 DNA follows: TGTGCCTGGAGCCCGGAGGCATTAGCGACTGAAGCTTTCTTT. Protein sequence: CAWSPEALATEAFF. Drawing the rest from reference TRBV30 and TRBJ1-1, the complete variable domain is SQTIHQWPATLVQPVGSPLSLECTVEGTSNPNLYWYRQAAGRGLQLLFYSVGIGQISSEVPQNLSASRPQDRQFILSSKKLLLSDSGFYLCAWSPEALATEAFFGQGTRLTVV.

The CDR3 DNA follows: TGTGCCAGCAGTTTCAGCAGTGCTATAACGGGTAACATTCAGTACTTC. Translated, it gives CASSFSSAITGNIQYF. The chain combines TRBV27 with TRBJ2-4; D ambiguous. The CDR3 has 16 residues. In germline, CDR1 is MNHEY, CDR2 SMNVEV (reference sequence). Trimming removed 3 bases at V and 7 bases at J, with 19 bases between.

This clonotype was detected only a few times. The chain has TRBV5-1 and TRBJ2-2; the match to TRBD2 covers 11 bases. The V gene end was trimmed by 4 bases and the J gene end by 6 bases; junction bases not matched to a gene: 5. The CDR3 covers 15 residues. Germline-derived CDR1 and CDR2 are SGHRS and YFSETQ. For the CDR3, the DNA is TGCGCCAGCAGCCAAACTAGCGGGAGCCCCGGGGAGCTGTTTTTT. Translated, it gives CASSQTSGSPGELFF.

The chain uses TRBV27 and TRBJ2-7, with a tentative D call TRBD2 (6 bases). The CDR3 runs 12 residues. V was shortened by 8 bases and J by 8 bases, with 16 bases between the two germline ends. CDR1 is MNHEY, CDR2 SMNVEV, per germline (reference sequence). The CDR3, as DNA: TGTGCCAGCCGATCCGCGGGATTCAAGCAGTACTTC. Its translation is CASRSAGFKQYF.

With regard to this clonotype: At one end the junction does not follow the germline gene, possibly because of a read error. The gene calls are TRBV3-1 and TRBJ1-2, with a weak D call TRBD1 (6 bases). CDR3 length equals 13 residues. From germline, CDR1 is LGHDT and CDR2 YNNKEL (reference sequence). The CDR3 loop reads CANSQRGGDGYTF. CDR3 nucleotide sequence: TGTGCCAACAGCCAAAGAGGGGGAGATGGCTACACCTTC.

The chain is built from TRBV7-9 and TRBJ2-7; TRBD2 might be the D (5 bases). Germline CDR1 SEHNR, CDR2 FQNEAQ (reference sequence). With 5 bases removed from V and 0 bases from J, the gap between germline ends came to 20 bases. The CDR3 contains 17 residues. The CDR3 reads CASSREWRAEFSYEQYF. CDR3 coding DNA: TGTGCCAGCAGCCGGGAATGGAGAGCGGAATTCTCCTACGAGCAGTACTTC.

This clonotype was observed a handful of times. The J gene is TRBJ2-7, the V gene TRBV7-9; 8 bases are a match to TRBD2. Trimming cost V 7 bases and J 3 bases; bases outside gene matches: 11. The CDR3 totals 15 residues. Germline lookup yields CDR1 SEHNR and CDR2 FQNEAQ (reference sequence). DNA for the CDR3: TGTGCCAGCACCTTCAGCCCGACTAGCGTCTACGAGCAGTACTTC. Protein: CASTFSPTSVYEQYF.

CDR3 loop: CSARRDASYEQYF. As DNA, the CDR3 is TGCAGCGCCCGGAGGGACGCCTCCTACGAGCAGTACTTC. The chain is built from TRBV29-1 and TRBJ2-7; maybe TRBD2 (6 bases). The ends were cut back, 7 bases at V and 0 bases at J, with 13 bases in the middle. Germline V gene sequence: CDR1 SQVTM, CDR2 ANQGSEA. The CDR3 contains 13 residues.

This chain links TRBV15 with TRBJ1-2; D gene uncertain. The germline V gene has CDR1 LNHNV and CDR2 YYDKDF (reference sequence). Trimming removed 1 base from V and 4 bases from J, with 10 bases in between. The CDR3 loop spans 14 amino acids. This chain's CDR3 is CATSRARTGYGYTF. The CDR3 DNA reads as TGTGCCACCAGCAGAGCTCGGACGGGCTATGGCTACACCTTC. The full variable domain, in which reference TRBV15 and TRBJ1-2 provide the parts outside the CDR3, is DAMVIQNPRYQVTQFGKPVTLSCSQTLNHNVMYWYQQKSSQAPKLLFHYYDKDFNNEADTPDNFQSRRPNTSFCFLDIRSPGLGDTAMYLCATSRARTGYGYTFGSGTRLTVV.

J is TRBJ2-7 and V is TRBV4-1, with D perhaps assigned TRBD1 or TRBD2 (5 bases each). Deletions cut 0 bases from V and 4 bases from J, with 19 bases between. Germline V gene sequence: CDR1 MGHRA, CDR2 YSYEKL. This CDR3 has 17 residues. CDR3 bases: TGCGCCAGCAGCCAAGATTGGTCGGGGCATATTCCTTACGAGCAGTACTTC. This encodes CASSQDWSGHIPYEQYF.

In its sample, this clonotype was seen a few times. This rearrangement joins TRBV20-1 to TRBJ1-1; 11 bases agree with TRBD1. V shed 6 bases and J 10 bases; nucleotides not matched to a gene: 4. The V gene's germline CDR1 is DFQATT and CDR2 SNEGSKA (reference sequence). The CDR3 sequence is 11 residues long. This chain's CDR3 is CSAWDRGVAFF. The CDR3 DNA reads as TGCAGTGCCTGGGACAGGGGGGTAGCTTTCTTT.

The chain is built from TRBV6-1 and TRBJ2-1; 9 positions agree with TRBD2. Trimming removed 7 bases from V and 6 bases from J; junction bases left unmatched: 10. The CDR3 extends over 15 amino acids. CDR1 and CDR2 from the germline V gene are MNHNS and SASEGT. CDR3 sequence (DNA): TGTGCCAGCACTAAACCGGGACTAGCCTTCAATGAGCAGTTCTTC. Translating gives CASTKPGLAFNEQFF.

This clonotype occurred a few times. This chain uses TRBV5-1 with TRBJ2-1; 7 bases are shared with TRBD2. Germline V lookup: CDR1 SGHRS, CDR2 YFSETQ. This CDR3 comprises 15 residues. Germline trimming cut 0 bases from V and 7 bases from J; bases unmatched to any gene: 7. This CDR3 is CASSLGGSVGNEQFF. CDR3 bases: TGCGCCAGCAGCTTGGGCGGGAGTGTGGGGAATGAGCAGTTCTTC.

This rearrangement joins TRBV24-1 to TRBJ2-4, with D perhaps TRBD1 (6 bases). Germline lookup yields CDR1 KGHDR and CDR2 SFDVKD. The germline V and J ends were trimmed by 2 bases and 8 bases, with 12 bases remaining between them. The CDR3 is 14 residues long. CDR3 nucleotide sequence: TGTGCCACCAGTGATTCAGACAGGATTCACATTCAGTACTTC. This translates into CATSDSDRIHIQYF.